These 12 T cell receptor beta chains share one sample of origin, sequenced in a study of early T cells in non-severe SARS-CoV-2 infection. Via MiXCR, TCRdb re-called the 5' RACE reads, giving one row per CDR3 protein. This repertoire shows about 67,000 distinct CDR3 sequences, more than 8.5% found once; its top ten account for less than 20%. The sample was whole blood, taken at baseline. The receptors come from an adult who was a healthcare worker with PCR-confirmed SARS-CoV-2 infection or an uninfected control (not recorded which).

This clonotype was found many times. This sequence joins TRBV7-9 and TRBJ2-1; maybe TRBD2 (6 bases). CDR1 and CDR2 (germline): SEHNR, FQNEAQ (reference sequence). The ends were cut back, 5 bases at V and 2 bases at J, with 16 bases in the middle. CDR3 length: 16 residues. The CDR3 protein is CASSPPRLGAYNEQFF. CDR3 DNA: TGTGCCAGCAGCCCCCCCCGACTAGGGGCCTACAATGAGCAGTTCTTC.

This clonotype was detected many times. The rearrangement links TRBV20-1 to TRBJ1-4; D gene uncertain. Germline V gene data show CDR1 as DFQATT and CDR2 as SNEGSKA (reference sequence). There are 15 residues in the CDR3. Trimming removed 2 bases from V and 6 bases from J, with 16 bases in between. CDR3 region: CSARPRLNGDEKLFF. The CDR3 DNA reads TGCAGTGCTAGACCCCGACTTAATGGGGATGAAAAACTGTTTTTT.

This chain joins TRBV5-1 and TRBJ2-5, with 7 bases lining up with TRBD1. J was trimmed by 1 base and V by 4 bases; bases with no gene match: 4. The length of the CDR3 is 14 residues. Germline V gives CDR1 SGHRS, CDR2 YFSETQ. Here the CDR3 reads CASSPGQVQETQYF. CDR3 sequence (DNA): TGCGCCAGCAGCCCAGGACAGGTCCAAGAGACCCAGTACTTC.

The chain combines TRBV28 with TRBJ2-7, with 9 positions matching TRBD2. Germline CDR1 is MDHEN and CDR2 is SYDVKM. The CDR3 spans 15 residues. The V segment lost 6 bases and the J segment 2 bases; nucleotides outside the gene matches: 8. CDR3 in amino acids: CASRAAGGATYEQYF. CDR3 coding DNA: TGTGCCAGCAGGGCCGCGGGGGGGGCGACCTACGAGCAGTACTTC.

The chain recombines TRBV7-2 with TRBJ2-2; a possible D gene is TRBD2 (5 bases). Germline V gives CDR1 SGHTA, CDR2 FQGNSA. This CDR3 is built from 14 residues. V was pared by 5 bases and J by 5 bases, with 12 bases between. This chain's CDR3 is CASSPSYGTGELFF. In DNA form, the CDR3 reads TGTGCCAGCAGCCCTAGCTACGGGACCGGGGAGCTGTTTTTT.

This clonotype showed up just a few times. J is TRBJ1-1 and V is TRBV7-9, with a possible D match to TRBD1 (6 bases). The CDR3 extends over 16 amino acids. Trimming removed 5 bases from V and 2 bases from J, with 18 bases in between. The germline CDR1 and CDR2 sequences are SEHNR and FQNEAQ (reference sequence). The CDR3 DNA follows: TGTGCCAGCAGCCCGCCTGCCCGGGGGCGAAACACTGAAGCTTTCTTT. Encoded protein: CASSPPARGRNTEAFF.

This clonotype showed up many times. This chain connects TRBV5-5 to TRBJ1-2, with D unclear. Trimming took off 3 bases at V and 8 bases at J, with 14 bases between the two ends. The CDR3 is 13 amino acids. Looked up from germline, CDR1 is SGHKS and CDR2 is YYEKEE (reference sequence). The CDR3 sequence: CASSSMWAEGYTF. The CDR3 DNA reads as TGTGCCAGCAGCTCCATGTGGGCGGAGGGCTACACCTTC.

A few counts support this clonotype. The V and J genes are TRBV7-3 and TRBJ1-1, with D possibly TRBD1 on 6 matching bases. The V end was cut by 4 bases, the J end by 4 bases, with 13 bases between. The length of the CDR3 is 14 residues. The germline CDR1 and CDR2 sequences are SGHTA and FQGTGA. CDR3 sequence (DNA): TGTGCCAGCAGCTGGGGACAACAGGGCACTGAAGCTTTCTTT. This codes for CASSWGQQGTEAFF. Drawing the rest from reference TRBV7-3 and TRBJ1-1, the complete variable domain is GAGVSQTPSNKVTEKGKYVELRCDPISGHTALYWYRQSLGQGPEFLIYFQGTGAADDSGLPNDRFFAVRPEGSVSTLKIQRTERGDSAVYLCASSWGQQGTEAFFGQGTRLTVV.

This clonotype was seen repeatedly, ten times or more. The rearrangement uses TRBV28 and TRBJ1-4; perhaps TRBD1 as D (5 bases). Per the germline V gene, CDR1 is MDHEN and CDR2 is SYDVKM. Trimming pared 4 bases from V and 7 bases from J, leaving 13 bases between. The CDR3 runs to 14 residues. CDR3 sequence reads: CASSSRRGAEKLFF. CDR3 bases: TGTGCCAGCAGTTCCCGGAGAGGGGCTGAAAAACTGTTTTTT. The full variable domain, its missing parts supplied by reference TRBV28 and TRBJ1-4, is DVKVTQSSRYLVKRTGEKVFLECVQDMDHENMFWYRQDPGLGLRLIYFSYDVKMKEKGDIPEGYSVSREKKERFSLILESASTNQTSMYLCASSSRRGAEKLFFGSGTQLSVL.

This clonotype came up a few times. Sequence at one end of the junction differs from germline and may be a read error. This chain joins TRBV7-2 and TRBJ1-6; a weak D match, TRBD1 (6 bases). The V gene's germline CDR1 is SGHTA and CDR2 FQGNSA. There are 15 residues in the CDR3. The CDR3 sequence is CASSFGGLVSSPLHF. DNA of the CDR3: TGTGCCAGCAGCTTTGGGGGGCTCGTTAGTTCACCCCTCCATTTT.

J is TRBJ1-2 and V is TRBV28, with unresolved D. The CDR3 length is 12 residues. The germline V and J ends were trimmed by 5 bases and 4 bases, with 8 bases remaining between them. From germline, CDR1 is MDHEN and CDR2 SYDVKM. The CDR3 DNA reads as TGTGCCAGCAGTCCCAGGACCTATGGCTACACCTTC. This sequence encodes CASSPRTYGYTF.

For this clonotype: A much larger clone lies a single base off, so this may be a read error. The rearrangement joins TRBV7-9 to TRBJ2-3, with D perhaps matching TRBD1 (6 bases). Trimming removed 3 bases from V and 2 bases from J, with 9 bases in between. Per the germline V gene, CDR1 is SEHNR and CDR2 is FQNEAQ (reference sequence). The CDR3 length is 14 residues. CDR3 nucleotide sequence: TGTGCCAGCAGCTTCGGACAGCCCACAGATACGCAGTATTTT. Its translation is CASSFGQPTDTQYF.